This is a list of T cell receptor beta chains from one sample in a study of Ad26.COV2.S vaccination and SARS-CoV-2 variants. Produced via immunoSEQ multiplex PCR; TCRdb's table is partial and in-frame only. The data contain more than 300,000 clones, about 86% of them singletons. Here the sequenced sample was peripheral blood, taken in a trial of Ad26.COV2.S vaccine versus placebo. These receptors were obtained from a person aged 18 to 59 who received the Ad26.COV2.S COVID-19 vaccine or a placebo. Each CDR3 is given with its conserved first and last residue. Each record gives: V gene, D gene, clone size, J gene, CDR3 protein, CDR3 DNA. A D gene is named only where the DNA matches it firmly. Some rows mark clone size as missing; the rest say once, few, many or name a class of expanded clone.

V gene: TRBV11-3
D gene: TRBD1
clone size: NA
J gene: TRBJ2-3
CDR3 protein: CASSPQGVSTDTQYF
CDR3 DNA: TGTGCCAGCAGCCCTCAGGGGGTGAGCACAGATACGCAGTATTTT

V gene: TRBV10-3
D gene: TRBD2
clone size: NA
J gene: TRBJ2-3
CDR3 protein: CAISARLAGGPDTQYF
CDR3 DNA: TGTGCCATCAGTGCCCGACTAGCGGGAGGGCCAGATACGCAGTATTTT

V gene: TRBV6-6
D gene: NA
clone size: NA
J gene: TRBJ1-2
CDR3 protein: CASNSVDYGYTF
CDR3 DNA: TGTGCCAGCAATTCCGTTGACTATGGCTACACCTTC

V gene: TRBV29-1
D gene: TRBD1
clone size: once
J gene: TRBJ1-4
CDR3 protein: CSGDRGAGTNEKLFF
CDR3 DNA: TGCAGCGGGGACAGGGGGGCGGGAACTAATGAAAAACTGTTTTTT

V gene: TRBV11-2
D gene: TRBD1
clone size: NA
J gene: TRBJ2-7
CDR3 protein: CASSGTVPGEQYF
CDR3 DNA: TGTGCCAGCAGCGGGACAGTGCCGGGCGAGCAGTACTTC

V gene: TRBV30
D gene: NA
clone size: NA
J gene: TRBJ2-3
CDR3 protein: CAWGVGGSTDTQYF
CDR3 DNA: TGTGCCTGGGGCGTCGGGGGTTCGACAGATACGCAGTATTTT

V gene: TRBV18
D gene: NA
clone size: NA
J gene: TRBJ2-6
CDR3 protein: CASSPTGLGLSGANVLTF
CDR3 DNA: TGTGCCAGCTCTCCTACAGGGTTGGGTCTCTCTGGGGCCAACGTCCTGACTTTC

V gene: TRBV7-9
D gene: TRBD1
clone size: NA
J gene: TRBJ1-4
CDR3 protein: CASSSPGGVNEKLFF
CDR3 DNA: TGTGCCAGCAGCTCACCAGGGGGCGTTAATGAAAAACTGTTTTTT

V gene: TRBV12-3/TRBV12-4
D gene: NA
clone size: NA
J gene: TRBJ2-2
CDR3 protein: CASSLRGPGELFF
CDR3 DNA: TGTGCCAGCAGTTTACGGGGGCCCGGGGAGCTGTTTTTT

V gene: TRBV18
D gene: TRBD1
clone size: NA
J gene: TRBJ1-5
CDR3 protein: CASSRTVTGYAAQHF
CDR3 DNA: TGTGCCAGCTCGCGCACTGTGACAGGGTACGCGGCCCAGCATTTT

V gene: TRBV5-4
D gene: NA
clone size: NA
J gene: TRBJ2-7
CDR3 protein: CASSSRTETYEQYF
CDR3 DNA: TGTGCCAGCAGCTCGCGGACAGAAACGTACGAGCAGTACTTC

V gene: TRBV7-2
D gene: NA
clone size: NA
J gene: TRBJ2-7
CDR3 protein: CASSLALFPSSYEQYF
CDR3 DNA: TGTGCCAGCAGCTTAGCTCTGTTCCCCAGCTCCTACGAGCAGTACTTC

V gene: TRBV7-9
D gene: NA
clone size: once
J gene: TRBJ1-4
CDR3 protein: CASSLEGLHEKLFF
CDR3 DNA: TGTGCCAGCAGCTTAGAAGGTCTGCATGAAAAACTGTTTTTT

V gene: TRBV3-1/TRBV3-2
D gene: NA
clone size: NA
J gene: TRBJ2-5
CDR3 protein: CASSQRLRAQEETQYF
CDR3 DNA: TGTGCCAGCAGCCAGCGCCTCCGCGCTCAAGAAGAGACCCAGTACTTC

V gene: TRBV27
D gene: TRBD1
clone size: NA
J gene: TRBJ2-2
CDR3 protein: CASSPMPRTGLRNTGELFF
CDR3 DNA: TGTGCCAGCAGTCCAATGCCCAGGACAGGCCTTAGAAACACCGGGGAGCTGTTTTTT

V gene: TRBV7-9
D gene: TRBD1
clone size: few
J gene: TRBJ1-6
CDR3 protein: CASSRTGNSPLHF
CDR3 DNA: TGTGCCAGCAGCCGGACAGGGAATTCACCCCTCCACTTT

V gene: TRBV29-1
D gene: TRBD1
clone size: NA
J gene: TRBJ2-7
CDR3 protein: CSVWTGLDYEQYF
CDR3 DNA: TGCAGCGTGTGGACAGGTTTAGACTACGAGCAGTACTTC

V gene: TRBV29-1
D gene: NA
clone size: NA
J gene: TRBJ1-3
CDR3 protein: CSVAGLSSGNTIYF
CDR3 DNA: TGCAGCGTTGCAGGTCTGAGCTCTGGAAACACCATATATTTT

V gene: TRBV5-1
D gene: NA
clone size: once
J gene: TRBJ2-2
CDR3 protein: CASSLSGPPGTGELFF
CDR3 DNA: TGCGCCAGCAGCTTGTCCGGCCCTCCAGGAACCGGGGAGCTGTTTTTT

V gene: TRBV24-1
D gene: NA
clone size: NA
J gene: TRBJ2-2
CDR3 protein: CATSDYRTANTGELFF
CDR3 DNA: TGTGCCACCAGTGATTACAGGACAGCGAACACCGGGGAGCTGTTTTTT

V gene: TRBV7-2
D gene: NA
clone size: NA
J gene: TRBJ1-2
CDR3 protein: CASSPYYLQEGGYTF
CDR3 DNA: TGTGCCAGCAGCCCCTACTATCTCCAGGAAGGTGGCTACACCTTC

V gene: TRBV28
D gene: NA
clone size: NA
J gene: TRBJ2-6
CDR3 protein: CASRTHRSSGANVLTF
CDR3 DNA: TGTGCCAGCAGGACGCATCGGTCCTCTGGGGCCAACGTCCTGACTTTC

V gene: TRBV7-2
D gene: NA
clone size: NA
J gene: TRBJ1-5
CDR3 protein: CASSFQGYQPQHF
CDR3 DNA: TGTGCCAGCAGCTTTCAGGGGTATCAGCCCCAGCATTTT

V gene: TRBV7-7
D gene: NA
clone size: NA
J gene: TRBJ2-3
CDR3 protein: CASSLGMGPSTDTQYF
CDR3 DNA: TGTGCTAGCAGCTTGGGTATGGGGCCCAGCACAGATACGCAGTATTTT

V gene: TRBV28
D gene: TRBD1
clone size: NA
J gene: TRBJ1-5
CDR3 protein: CASSLGTGGVQPQHF
CDR3 DNA: TGTGCCAGCAGTTTAGGGACAGGGGGCGTTCAGCCCCAGCATTTT

V gene: TRBV7-9
D gene: TRBD2
clone size: NA
J gene: TRBJ2-5
CDR3 protein: CASSPKGTSYQETQYF
CDR3 DNA: TGTGCCAGCAGCCCAAAAGGGACTAGCTACCAAGAGACCCAGTACTTC

V gene: TRBV7-2
D gene: NA
clone size: NA
J gene: TRBJ1-1
CDR3 protein: CASSFGGMNTEAFF
CDR3 DNA: TGTGCCAGCAGCTTCGGGGGAATGAACACTGAAGCTTTCTTT

V gene: TRBV7-2
D gene: NA
clone size: NA
J gene: TRBJ2-2
CDR3 protein: CARRQTDTGELFF
CDR3 DNA: TGTGCCAGAAGACAGACAGACACCGGGGAGCTGTTTTTT

V gene: TRBV10-3
D gene: NA
clone size: NA
J gene: TRBJ2-3
CDR3 protein: CAISESVDTQYF
CDR3 DNA: TGTGCCATCAGTGAGTCTGTAGATACGCAGTATTTT

V gene: TRBV19
D gene: NA
clone size: NA
J gene: TRBJ1-1
CDR3 protein: CASSIDARGNTEAFF
CDR3 DNA: TGTGCCAGTAGTATAGATGCCAGGGGGAACACTGAAGCTTTCTTT

V gene: TRBV7-2
D gene: NA
clone size: NA
J gene: TRBJ1-1
CDR3 protein: CASSLEGSLWTEAFF
CDR3 DNA: TGTGCCAGCAGCTTAGAAGGGTCGCTTTGGACTGAAGCTTTCTTT

V gene: TRBV2
D gene: NA
clone size: NA
J gene: TRBJ1-2
CDR3 protein: CASSEASRLGANGYTF
CDR3 DNA: TGTGCCAGCAGTGAAGCGAGCAGGTTGGGCGCCAATGGCTACACCTTC

V gene: TRBV5-1
D gene: TRBD2
clone size: NA
J gene: TRBJ2-1
CDR3 protein: CASSFLGLAGSSSYNEQFF
CDR3 DNA: TGCGCCAGCAGCTTTTTAGGACTAGCGGGATCCTCCTCCTACAATGAGCAGTTCTTC